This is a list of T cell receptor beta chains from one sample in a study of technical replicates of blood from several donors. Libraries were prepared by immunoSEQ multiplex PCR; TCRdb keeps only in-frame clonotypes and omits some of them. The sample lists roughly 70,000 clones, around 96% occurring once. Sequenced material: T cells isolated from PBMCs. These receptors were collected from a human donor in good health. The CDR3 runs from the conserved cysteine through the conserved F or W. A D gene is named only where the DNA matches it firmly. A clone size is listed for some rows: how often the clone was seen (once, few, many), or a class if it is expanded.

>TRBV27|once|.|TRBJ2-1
TGTGCCAGCAGTTTACCAGGTCGCGTCGATGAGCAGTTCTTC
CASSLPGRVDEQFF
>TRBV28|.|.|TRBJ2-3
TGTGCCAGCAGTTTACTAACTACGGGAAGCACAGATACGCAGTATTTT
CASSLLTTGSTDTQYF
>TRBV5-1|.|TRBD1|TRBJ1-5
TGCGCCAGCAGCCCGACAGGGAATAGCAATCAGCCCCAGCATTTT
CASSPTGNSNQPQHF
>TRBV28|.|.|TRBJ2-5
TGTGCCAGCGACCGTGGAGGGGGCATCCAAGAGACCCAGTACTTC
CASDRGGGIQETQYF
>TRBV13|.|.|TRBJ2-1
TGTGCCAGCAGCTCCATCCCCCAGCTAGCGAATGAGCAGTTCTTC
CASSSIPQLANEQFF
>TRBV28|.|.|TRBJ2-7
TGTGCCAGCAGTTTAGGGACACCGGGACGGTGGATCCACGAGCAGTACTTC
CASSLGTPGRWIHEQYF
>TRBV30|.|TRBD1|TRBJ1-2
TGTGCCTGGAGTTCTCCTACCGGGACAGGGAACTATGGCTACACCTTC
CAWSSPTGTGNYGYTF
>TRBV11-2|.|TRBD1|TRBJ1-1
TGTGCCAGCAGCTTCTTTCCCGAGGACAGGCTGAACACTGAAGCTTTCTTT
CASSFFPEDRLNTEAFF
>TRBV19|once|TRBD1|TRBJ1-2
TGTGCCAGTAGTATAGGAGGGGGCGTCTATGGCTACACCTTC
CASSIGGGVYGYTF
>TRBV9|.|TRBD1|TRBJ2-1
TGTGCCAGCAGCCCCCCTGGAGGGACAGGAATTTACAATGAGCAGTTCTTC
CASSPPGGTGIYNEQFF
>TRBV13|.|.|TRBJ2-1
TGTGCCAGCAGCTTTACGGATGAGCAGTTCTTC
CASSFTDEQFF
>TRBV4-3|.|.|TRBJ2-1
TGCGCCAGCAGCCAAGAGGAGACAGACTACAATGAGCAGTTCTTC
CASSQEETDYNEQFF
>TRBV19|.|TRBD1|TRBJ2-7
TGTGCCAGTAGTATAGAGGGGACAGCCTACGAGCAGTACTTC
CASSIEGTAYEQYF
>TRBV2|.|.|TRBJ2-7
TGTGCCAGCAGTGAAGTAGCCTACGAGCAGTACTTC
CASSEVAYEQYF
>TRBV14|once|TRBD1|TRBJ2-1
TGTGCCAGCAGCCAGGACAGGGGCAACAATGAGCAGTTCTTC
CASSQDRGNNEQFF
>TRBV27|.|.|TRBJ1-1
TGTGCCAGCAGTTTAGGTTTAGAGACTGAAGCTTTCTTT
CASSLGLETEAFF
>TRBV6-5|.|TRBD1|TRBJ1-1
TGTGCCAGCAGGGCCGGGACAGGGAGCACTGAAGCTTTCTTT
CASRAGTGSTEAFF
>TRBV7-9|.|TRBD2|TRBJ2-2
TGTGCCAGCAGCCTTAGCGGGAGTATATCAACCGGGGAGCTGTTTTTT
CASSLSGSISTGELFF
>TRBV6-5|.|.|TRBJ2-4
TGTGCCAGCAGAGGTCTAGAACTAAACATTCAGTACTTC
CASRGLELNIQYF
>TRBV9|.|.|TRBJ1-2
TGTGCCAGCGGGGCATGGGGGGATGGCTACACCTTC
CASGAWGDGYTF
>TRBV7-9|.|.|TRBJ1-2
TGTGCCAGCAGCGGCAGTCGTTTTGGCTACACCTTC
CASSGSRFGYTF
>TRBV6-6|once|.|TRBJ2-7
TGTGCCAGCGGCCAGAGAGGGGGTTACGAGCAGTACTTC
CASGQRGGYEQYF
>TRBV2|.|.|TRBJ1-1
TGTGCCAGCTCGAAGGGAGAGACGAACACTGAAGCTTTCTTT
CASSKGETNTEAFF
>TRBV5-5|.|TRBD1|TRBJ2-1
TGTGCCAGCAGCTCCGGGACAGGGATTCTAGGGGTAAATGAGCAGTTCTTC
CASSSGTGILGVNEQFF
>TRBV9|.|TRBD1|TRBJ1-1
TGTGCCAGCAGCGTCACAGGGGGAAATGAGGCTTTCTTT
CASSVTGGNEAFF
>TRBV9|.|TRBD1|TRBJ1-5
TGTGCCAGCAGCGCCCAGGGGGGTGGGCAGCCCCAGCATTTT
CASSAQGGGQPQHF
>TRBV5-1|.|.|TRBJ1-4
TGCGCCAGCAGCCCGAGGGGGAGAGAGGAAGAAAAACTGTTTTTT
CASSPRGREEEKLFF
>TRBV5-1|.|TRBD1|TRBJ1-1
TGCGCCAGCAGCGTGACAGGGGAAGATCACACTGAAGCTTTCTTT
CASSVTGEDHTEAFF
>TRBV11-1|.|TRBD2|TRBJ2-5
TGTGCCAGCAGCTTAGAACTAGCGGGAGGCGAGACCCAGTACTTC
CASSLELAGGETQYF
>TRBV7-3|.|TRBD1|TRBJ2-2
TGTGCCAGCAGCCTACCCGGGACAGTTAACACCGGGGAGCTGTTTTTT
CASSLPGTVNTGELFF
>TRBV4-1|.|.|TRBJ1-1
TGCGCCAGCAGCCAGAACCCGGGAACGGGCACTGAAGCTTTCTTT
CASSQNPGTGTEAFF
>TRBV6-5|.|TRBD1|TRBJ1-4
TGTGCCAGTTCGGGACAGGGGTATGGAAAACTGTTTTTT
CASSGQGYGKLFF
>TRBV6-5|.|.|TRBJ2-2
TGTGCCAGCAGCCTTTGGCCCGAGAACACCGGGGAGCTGTTTTTT
CASSLWPENTGELFF
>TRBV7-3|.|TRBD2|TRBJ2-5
TGTGCCAGCAGCTTAATGAATAGCGGGATGGTGACCCAGTACTTC
CASSLMNSGMVTQYF
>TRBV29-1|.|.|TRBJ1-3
TGCAGCGTCGGGTCGTCGGCTGGAAACACCATATATTTT
CSVGSSAGNTIYF
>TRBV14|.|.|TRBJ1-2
TGTGCCAGCAGCCTAGGAGGGGCCTCTGGCTACACCTTC
CASSLGGASGYTF
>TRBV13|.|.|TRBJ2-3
TGTGCCAGCAGCTTACTAGCGAGGAGCACAGATACGCAGTATTTT
CASSLLARSTDTQYF
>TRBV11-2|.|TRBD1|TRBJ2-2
TGTGCCAGCAGGTTTTTATTTCCGGGACAGGGAATTTCCGGGGAGCTGTTTTTT
CASRFLFPGQGISGELFF
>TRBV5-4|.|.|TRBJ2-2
TGTGCCAGCAGCTCCCGAGTAACCTCGAACACCGGGGAGCTGTTTTTT
CASSSRVTSNTGELFF
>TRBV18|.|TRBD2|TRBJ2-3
TGTGCCAGCTCACCGGTTAGCGGGAGTGCAGATACGCAGTATTTT
CASSPVSGSADTQYF
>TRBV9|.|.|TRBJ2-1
TGTGCCAGCACGGAAGCGGGCCGCTCCGATGAGCAGTTCTTC
CASTEAGRSDEQFF